These 18 T cell receptor beta chains were sequenced from one sample in a study of cytotoxic CD8 clonotypes in ibrutinib-treated CLL. The data were produced by immunoSEQ multiplex PCR, yet TCRdb's version contains in-frame clones alone and is incomplete. The sample lists some 81,000 clones, roughly three quarters occurring once. Specimen: PBMCs, collected after 12 months of ibrutinib treatment. The source of these receptors is a human donor with chronic lymphocytic leukemia.

The chain recombines TRBV5-1 with TRBJ2-5; TRBD1 matches 9 bases. Germline CDR1 is SGHRS and CDR2 is YFSETQ. V was clipped by 6 bases and J by 10 bases; unmatched bases: 16. The CDR3 runs 15 residues. CDR3 loop: CASKTGTGLGRVQYF. The CDR3 DNA follows: TGCGCCAGCAAGACCGGGACAGGGTTGGGACGGGTCCAGTACTTC. Full variable domain (outside the CDR3, taken from reference TRBV5-1 and TRBJ2-5): KAGVTQTPRYLIKTRGQQVTLSCSPISGHRSVSWYQQTPGQGLQFLFEYFSETQRNKGNFPGRFSGRQFSNSRSEMNVSTLELGDSALYLCASKTGTGLGRVQYFGPGTRLLVL.

The chain is built from TRBV6-5 and TRBJ2-7, with D uncertain. There are 8 residues in the CDR3. Germline assignment: CDR1 MNHEY and CDR2 SVGAGI. With 10 bases removed from V and 7 bases from J, the gap between germline ends came to 5 bases. The CDR3 DNA reads TGTGCCACCCCTGAGCAGTACTTC. Its translation: CATPEQYF.

The chain joins TRBV18 to TRBJ2-2, with D maybe TRBD2 (5 bases). Looked up from germline, CDR1 is KGHSH and CDR2 is LQKENI. The V and J ends lost 0 bases and 3 bases respectively, with 5 bases between them. CDR3 length: 14 amino acids. CDR3 nucleotide sequence: TGTGCCAGCTCACCACCGAGGGACACCGGGGAGCTGTTTTTT. This gives the protein CASSPPRDTGELFF.

CDR3 nucleotides: TGTGCCAGCCTTCGACAGGAGACAGATACGCAGTATTTT. Encoded protein: CASLRQETDTQYF. The V and J genes are TRBV2 and TRBJ2-3; D may be TRBD1 (6 bases). With 8 bases removed from V and 3 bases from J, the gap between germline ends came to 12 bases. CDR1 SNHLY and CDR2 FYNNEI come from the germline V gene. The CDR3 runs 13 residues. Drawing the rest from reference TRBV2 and TRBJ2-3, the complete variable domain is EPEVTQTPSHQVTQMGQEVILRCVPISNHLYFYWYRQILGQKVEFLVSFYNNEISEKSEIFDDQFSVERPDGSNFTLKIRSTKLEDSAMYFCASLRQETDTQYFGPGTRLTVL.

V is TRBV5-6 and J is TRBJ1-6; a weak D match, TRBD1 (5 bases). Per the germline V gene, CDR1 is SGHDT and CDR2 is YYEEEE. Trimming removed 5 bases from V and 8 bases from J, with 14 bases in between. This CDR3 is built from 14 residues. The DNA of the CDR3 is TGTGCCAGCAGTCCCGGGACTCACCATTCACCCCTCCACTTT. It yields the protein CASSPGTHHSPLHF.

The CDR3 protein is CASSSRAMGTEAFF. CDR3 DNA sequence: TGCGCCAGCAGCTCCAGGGCGATGGGGACTGAAGCTTTCTTT. This chain links TRBV5-1 with TRBJ1-1; tentatively, D is TRBD1 (5 bases). There are 14 residues in the CDR3. Trimming took off 3 bases at V and 5 bases at J, with 14 bases between the two ends. Germline CDR1 SGHRS, CDR2 YFSETQ.

This clone was counted a few times. V is TRBV27 and J is TRBJ1-2; TRBD1 matches at 7 bases. Germline assignment: CDR1 MNHEY and CDR2 SMNVEV (reference sequence). CDR3 length equals 16 residues. Germline trimming cut 5 bases from V and 4 bases from J; bases unmatched to any gene: 13. Here the CDR3 reads CASSPRGRALGYGYTF. CDR3 nucleotides: TGTGCCAGCAGTCCGAGGGGGCGGGCTTTAGGCTATGGCTACACCTTC.

In this sample, this clone turned up once. V and J are TRBV6-1 and TRBJ1-5; 8 nucleotides align to TRBD1. V lost 5 bases, J lost 4 bases, and 7 bases stayed unmatched. This CDR3 contains 15 residues. Per the germline V gene, CDR1 is MNHNS and CDR2 is SASEGT. The DNA for the CDR3 is TGTGCCAGCAGTCCCCGGGACAGGCAAAATCAGCCCCAGCATTTT. Translation gives CASSPRDRQNQPQHF.

This chain links TRBV28 with TRBJ2-5; D is unresolved. Germline V gene data show CDR1 as MDHEN and CDR2 as SYDVKM. The V and J ends lost 1 base and 5 bases respectively, with 5 bases between them. This CDR3 is 12 amino acids long. In nucleotides, the CDR3 is TGTGCCAGCAGTTTATTGGGGGAGACCCAGTACTTC. Amino acids: CASSLLGETQYF.

The chain employs TRBV11-1 and TRBJ2-7; perhaps TRBD2 as D (6 bases). The CDR3 covers 16 residues. In germline, CDR1 is SGHAT, CDR2 FQDESV (reference sequence). The germline V and J ends were trimmed by 5 bases and 7 bases, with 24 bases remaining between them. CDR3 in DNA: TGTGCCAGCAGCCCTCCCGGGGAGGCGCGGATGGGGGAGCAGTACTTC. Translated: CASSPPGEARMGEQYF. Full variable domain (remainder filled in from reference TRBV11-1 and TRBJ2-7): EAEVAQSPRYKITEKSQAVAFWCDPISGHATLYWYRQILGQGPELLVQFQDESVVDDSQLPKDRFSAERLKGVDSTLKIQPAELGDSAMYLCASSPPGEARMGEQYFGPGTRLTVT.

The chain has TRBV7-9 and TRBJ2-7; TRBD2 might be the D (5 bases). The CDR3 loop spans 14 amino acids. V was trimmed by 5 bases and J by 3 bases, leaving 14 bases between them. CDR1 is SEHNR, CDR2 FQNEAQ, per germline (reference sequence). CDR3 nucleotide sequence: TGTGCCAGCAGCCCTAGCTTGACGGGCTACGAGCAGTACTTC. Its protein is CASSPSLTGYEQYF. Variable domain in full (rest from reference TRBV7-9 and TRBJ2-7): DTGVSQNPRHKITKRGQNVTFRCDPISEHNRLYWYRQTLGQGPEFLTYFQNEAQLEKSRLLSDRFSAERPKGSFSTLEIQRTEQGDSAMYLCASSPSLTGYEQYFGPGTRLTVT.

The chain recombines TRBV19 with TRBJ1-2; 11 bases map to TRBD1. Germline V gene data show CDR1 as LNHDA and CDR2 as SQIVND (reference sequence). The J segment lost 6 bases and the V segment lost 4 bases, leaving 4 bases of the junction unmatched. CDR3 length: 14 residues. CDR3 DNA: TGTGCCAGTAGTAAGGGGACAGGGGGTCATGGCTACACCTTC. The encoded protein is CASSKGTGGHGYTF. The complete variable domain, with remaining parts taken from reference TRBV19 and TRBJ1-2, reads DGGITQSPKYLFRKEGQNVTLSCEQNLNHDAMYWYRQDPGQGLRLIYYSQIVNDFQKGDIAEGYSVSREKKESFPLTVTSAQKNPTAFYLCASSKGTGGHGYTFGSGTRLTVV.

The V gene is TRBV28, the J gene TRBJ1-2; D uncertain. Germline V gives CDR1 MDHEN, CDR2 SYDVKM. The V end lost 2 bases, the J end lost 8 bases, and 9 bases lay between the germline ends. This CDR3 spans 12 amino acids. The CDR3: CASSLIEFGYTF. The CDR3 DNA follows: TGTGCCAGCAGTTTAATAGAGTTCGGCTACACCTTC.

The CDR3 DNA follows: TGTGCCAGCAGCCAAGGTCTGGACTACGAGCAGTACTTC. Protein sequence: CASSQGLDYEQYF. The chain has TRBV4-2 and TRBJ2-7; D uncertain. CDR1 LGHNA and CDR2 YNFKEQ come from the germline V gene. This CDR3 is 13 amino acids long. The ends were cut back, 1 base at V and 3 bases at J, with 7 bases in the middle.

This sequence joins TRBV5-1 and TRBJ2-3, with D tentatively TRBD2 (6 bases). V was cut by 0 bases and J by 1 base, with 15 bases left in between. From germline, CDR1 is SGHRS and CDR2 YFSETQ. The CDR3 has 17 amino acids. CDR3 protein: CASSLGARRGRTDTQYF. The CDR3 DNA is TGCGCCAGCAGCTTGGGGGCAAGGCGGGGCCGCACAGATACGCAGTATTTT. The variable domain in full, completed from reference TRBV5-1 and TRBJ2-3, reads KAGVTQTPRYLIKTRGQQVTLSCSPISGHRSVSWYQQTPGQGLQFLFEYFSETQRNKGNFPGRFSGRQFSNSRSEMNVSTLELGDSALYLCASSLGARRGRTDTQYFGPGTRLTVL.

This clone was picked up a small number of times. The chain employs TRBV2 and TRBJ1-6; D gene uncertain. Germline CDR1 is SNHLY and CDR2 is FYNNEI. V gave up 5 bases and J gave up 9 bases, with 8 bases separating them. CDR3 length: 12 residues. The CDR3, as DNA: TGTGCCAGCAGTCTCGTAGTTTCACCCCTCCACTTT. Its translation is CASSLVVSPLHF.

V gene TRBV19 combines with J gene TRBJ2-1; D is ambiguous. Germline loops: CDR1 LNHDA, CDR2 SQIVND (reference sequence). The V end was cut by 3 bases, the J end by 3 bases, with 9 bases between. CDR3 length equals 14 residues. The CDR3 sequence: CASSIQSHYNEQFF. CDR3 sequence (DNA): TGTGCCAGTAGTATCCAGTCCCACTACAATGAGCAGTTCTTC.

The chain uses TRBV5-6 and TRBJ2-1; D is unresolved. Germline V CDR1 and CDR2: SGHDT, YYEEEE. The CDR3 has 15 residues. Deletions cut 3 bases from V and 5 bases from J, with 15 bases between. This CDR3 is CASSSPPAGHNEQFF. The CDR3 coding sequence is TGTGCCAGCAGCTCCCCCCCCGCCGGTCACAATGAGCAGTTCTTC.